Each of the 31 T cell receptor beta chains below was sequenced from the same sample in a study of blood T cell repertoires in COVID-19. TCRdb's table, derived via immunoSEQ multiplex PCR, lists solely in-frame clones and lacks some. Found here are about 270,000 clones, around 86% of them singletons; the top ten hold roughly 8%. Sequenced material: peripheral blood. All receptors come from a man aged 35 to 55 with active or convalescent COVID-19.

The rearrangement uses TRBV4-1 and TRBJ1-6, with a possible D match to TRBD1 (6 bases). V lost 2 bases to trimming and J lost 7 bases, with 9 bases between them. Germline V lookup: CDR1 MGHRA, CDR2 YSYEKL. This CDR3 contains 14 residues. The CDR3 DNA is TGCGCCAGCAGCCAACCCCAGGGGAATTCACCCCTCCACTTT. Amino acids: CASSQPQGNSPLHF.

The rearrangement joins TRBV18 to TRBJ2-7; 7 bases map to TRBD2. The CDR3 runs 14 residues. Trimming removed 3 bases from V and 7 bases from J; junction bases left unmatched: 9. Germline CDR1 is KGHSH and CDR2 is LQKENI. The CDR3 DNA follows: TGTGCCAGCTCACCGGGACTAACCCGTGTTGAGCAGTACTTC. Amino acids: CASSPGLTRVEQYF.

This chain joins TRBV12-3 or TRBV12-4 and TRBJ2-5, with D maybe TRBD2 (6 bases). V lost 5 bases to trimming and J lost 1 base, with 8 bases between them. This CDR3 comprises 13 residues. This CDR3 reads CASSPGLQETQYF. The CDR3 DNA is TGTGCCAGCAGTCCGGGACTCCAAGAGACCCAGTACTTC.

The chain recombines TRBV6-5 with TRBJ1-1; 10 bases are a match to TRBD1. CDR3 length equals 13 residues. Germline V gene data show CDR1 as MNHEY and CDR2 as SVGAGI. The junction had 4 bases not matched to a gene; V was cut back by 9 bases and J by 3 bases. CDR3 amino acids: CASWDRGYTEAFF. CDR3 in DNA: TGTGCCAGTTGGGACAGGGGATACACTGAAGCTTTCTTT.

The CDR3 nucleotides are TGTGCCAGCAGGGTAGGGGTCAATCAGCCCCAGCATTTT. Translation: CASRVGVNQPQHF. The V and J genes are TRBV28 and TRBJ1-5, with a possible D match to TRBD1 (5 bases). The germline CDR1 and CDR2 sequences are MDHEN and SYDVKM. The V end lost 6 bases, the J end lost 3 bases, and 9 bases lay between the germline ends. The CDR3 totals 13 residues. Complete variable domain (other parts from reference TRBV28 and TRBJ1-5): DVKVTQSSRYLVKRTGEKVFLECVQDMDHENMFWYRQDPGLGLRLIYFSYDVKMKEKGDIPEGYSVSREKKERFSLILESASTNQTSMYLCASRVGVNQPQHFGDGTRLSIL.

The chain employs TRBV5-1 and TRBJ1-2, with a tentative D call TRBD1 (6 bases). The CDR3 has 15 residues. Per germline, CDR1 SGHRS and CDR2 YFSETQ. V was shortened by 3 bases and J by 4 bases, with 16 bases between the two germline ends. CDR3 nucleotide sequence: TGCGCCAGCAGCTCCTCCGGGACAAGAGGCTATGGCTACACCTTC. It codes for CASSSSGTRGYGYTF.

About this clone: This specimen includes other DNA sequences encoding the same CDR3. The gene calls are TRBV6-6 and TRBJ1-4, with 8 nucleotides matching TRBD1. CDR1 and CDR2 from the germline V gene are MNHNY and SVGAGI (reference sequence). Losses at the gene ends were 6 bases for V and 8 bases for J; bases not matched to a gene: 8. The CDR3 spans 14 residues. CDR3 coding DNA: TGTGCCAGCAGCCGCGACAGGGGCCGGGAAAAACTGTTTTTT. This sequence encodes CASSRDRGREKLFF.

The rearrangement links TRBV19 to TRBJ2-2; the match to TRBD2 covers 12 bases. The CDR3 sequence is 16 residues long. The germline V gene has CDR1 LNHDA and CDR2 SQIVND (reference sequence). V was clipped by 4 bases and J by 4 bases; unmatched bases: 4. Written as DNA, the CDR3 is TGTGCCAGTAGTAACGGACTAGCGGGGATCACCGGGGAGCTGTTTTTT. Translating gives CASSNGLAGITGELFF.

The chain links TRBV6-5 to TRBJ2-7; 8 bases fit TRBD1. Germline V lookup: CDR1 MNHEY, CDR2 SVGAGI. J gave up 2 bases and V 6 bases, and 3 bases lay outside the gene matches. The CDR3 is 13 residues long. The DNA for the CDR3 is TGTGCCAGCAGCAAACAGGGGGCCTACGAGCAGTACTTC. It yields the protein CASSKQGAYEQYF.

This chain joins TRBV12-1 and TRBJ1-5; TRBD1, as called in the table, went unchecked against the DNA. TRBV12-1 is labeled a pseudogene. The CDR3 is made up of 16 amino acids. In nucleotides, the CDR3 is TGTGCCAGCAGCTCCGCCCGGGACAGGGCGAATCAGCCCCAGCATTTT. Translated: CASSSARDRANQPQHF.

The chain links TRBV7-6 to TRBJ2-5, with D tentatively TRBD1 (8 bases). Germline V gene data show CDR1 as SGHVS and CDR2 as FNYEAQ. There are 15 residues in the CDR3. V lost 1 base and J 5 bases, leaving 14 bases between the germline ends. The CDR3: CASSLEYRGGETQYF. For the CDR3, the DNA is TGTGCCAGCAGCTTAGAATACAGGGGGGGCGAGACCCAGTACTTC. The complete variable domain, with remaining parts taken from reference TRBV7-6 and TRBJ2-5, reads GAGVSQSPRYKVTKRGQDVALRCDPISGHVSLYWYRQALGQGPEFLTYFNYEAQQDKSGLPNDRFSAERPEGSISTLTIQRTEQRDSAMYRCASSLEYRGGETQYFGPGTRLLVL.

The rearrangement links TRBV27 to TRBJ1-5; D call uncertain. This CDR3 has 15 residues. The V end lost 1 base, the J end lost 4 bases, and 11 bases lay between the germline ends. CDR1 and CDR2 from the germline V gene are MNHEY and SMNVEV (reference sequence). The CDR3 region is CASSLLGAGNQPQHF. CDR3 DNA sequence: TGTGCCAGCAGTTTATTGGGTGCGGGAAATCAGCCCCAGCATTTT.

The gene calls are TRBV28 and TRBJ1-1; the D gene is possibly TRBD1 (5 bases). V lost 6 bases to trimming and J lost 4 bases, with 12 bases between them. The CDR3 sequence is 13 residues long. Germline assignment: CDR1 MDHEN and CDR2 SYDVKM. CDR3 amino acids: CASSPGGATEAFF. CDR3 DNA: TGTGCCAGCAGCCCCGGTGGGGCCACTGAAGCTTTCTTT. The full variable domain, in which reference TRBV28 and TRBJ1-1 provide the parts outside the CDR3, is DVKVTQSSRYLVKRTGEKVFLECVQDMDHENMFWYRQDPGLGLRLIYFSYDVKMKEKGDIPEGYSVSREKKERFSLILESASTNQTSMYLCASSPGGATEAFFGQGTRLTVV.

This chain links TRBV5-4 with TRBJ1-3; weak D call: TRBD1 (5 bases). The V end was cut by 2 bases, the J end by 0 bases, with 9 bases between. Germline-derived CDR1 and CDR2 are SGHNT and YYREEE (reference sequence). The CDR3 extends over 15 amino acids. The CDR3 sequence: CASSLGVSSGNTIYF. The CDR3 DNA reads as TGTGCCAGCAGCTTAGGGGTATCCTCTGGAAACACCATATATTTT.

This chain uses TRBV3-1 (or the pseudogene TRBV3-2) with TRBJ1-3, with D possibly TRBD1 on 5 matching bases. This CDR3 spans 18 amino acids. With 4 bases removed from V and 1 base from J, the gap between germline ends came to 20 bases. Germline assignment: CDR1 LGHDT and CDR2 YNNKEL (reference sequence). The CDR3 sequence is CASSRWQGGPHSGNTIYF. In DNA, the CDR3 is TGTGCCAGCAGCCGTTGGCAGGGAGGTCCTCATTCTGGAAACACCATATATTTT.

The chain joins TRBV5-1 to TRBJ2-1; 14 nucleotides match TRBD2. This CDR3 region has 14 residues. The germline gives CDR1 SGHRS, CDR2 YFSETQ. The V and J ends lost 0 bases and 12 bases, in that order; junction bases with no gene match: 2. CDR3 amino acids: CASSLGLAGGGQFF. As DNA, the CDR3 is TGCGCCAGCAGCTTGGGACTAGCGGGAGGGGGGCAGTTCTTC.

The gene calls are TRBV7-2 and TRBJ2-5; TRBD2 agrees at 11 bases. The CDR3 totals 15 residues. V lost 2 bases and J lost 5; bases outside the gene matches: 4. Germline CDR1 reads SGHTA; CDR2 reads FQGNSA. The CDR3 sequence is CASSLNSGGAETQYF. The CDR3 DNA reads TGTGCCAGCAGCTTAAATAGCGGGGGGGCGGAGACCCAGTACTTC.

The chain uses TRBV7-9 and TRBJ2-7, with TRBD1 as a possible D gene (5 bases). The CDR3 covers 15 residues. CDR1 and CDR2 (germline): SEHNR, FQNEAQ (reference sequence). Trimming took 1 base from V and 0 from J, leaving 10 bases between them. CDR3 sequence reads: CASSLGGHISYEQYF. The CDR3 bases are TGTGCCAGCAGCTTAGGGGGCCATATCTCCTACGAGCAGTACTTC.

The J gene is TRBJ2-1, the V gene TRBV4-1; 10 nucleotides line up with TRBD2. This CDR3 has 18 residues. Per the germline V gene, CDR1 is MGHRA and CDR2 is YSYEKL. V gave up 6 bases and J gave up 9 bases; unmatched junction bases: 20. CDR3 sequence (DNA): TGCGCCAGCAGATCAGGGAAGCGGGAGGGCCCCGTGGGTAGTGAGCAGTTCTTC. This gives the protein CASRSGKREGPVGSEQFF.

The V call is TRBV11-2, the J call TRBJ2-1; TRBD2 aligns across 7 bases. Trimming at V came to 4 bases and at J to 10 bases, leaving 13 bases not matched to a gene. Looked up from germline, CDR1 is SGHAT and CDR2 is FQNNGV. The CDR3 has 15 residues. The CDR3, as DNA: TGTGCCAGCAGCTCCTGGGGGGGGACGGGGAGCGAGCAGTTCTTC. It translates to CASSSWGGTGSEQFF.

In its sample, this clone was seen many times. The chain has TRBV9 and TRBJ1-1; tentatively, D is TRBD1 (6 bases). Germline V lookup: CDR1 SGDLS, CDR2 YYNGEE. CDR3 length: 13 residues. V was trimmed by 7 bases and J by 0 bases, leaving 10 bases between them. DNA for the CDR3: TGTGCCAGCGCGGGGGGCATGAACACTGAAGCTTTCTTT. Protein: CASAGGMNTEAFF.

This clone appeared once. The CDR3 spells CAWSVYRLNTEAFF. The DNA of the CDR3 is TGTGCCTGGAGTGTTTACAGACTGAACACTGAAGCTTTCTTT. The V gene is TRBV30, the J gene TRBJ1-1; D gene unclear. CDR3 size: 14 residues. The germline V and J ends were trimmed by 0 bases and 0 bases, with 8 bases remaining between them. Germline V gene sequence: CDR1 GTSNPN, CDR2 SVGIG (reference sequence).

The chain couples TRBV9 to TRBJ1-1; weak D call: TRBD1 (5 bases). V lost 3 bases, J lost 5 bases, and 14 bases lay in between. Germline CDR1 reads SGDLS; CDR2 reads YYNGEE. The CDR3 covers 14 residues. CDR3 sequence reads: CASSALRVGTEAFF. The CDR3 DNA reads as TGTGCCAGCAGCGCCCTCAGGGTTGGGACTGAAGCTTTCTTT.

The chain links TRBV9 to TRBJ1-2; D is possibly TRBD1 (5 bases). CDR1 SGDLS and CDR2 YYNGEE come from the germline V gene. The CDR3 covers 14 residues. V was cut by 0 bases and J by 5 bases, with 11 bases left in between. CDR3 residues: CASSVEQAPYGYTF. The CDR3 nucleotides are TGTGCCAGCAGCGTAGAACAGGCTCCGTATGGCTACACCTTC.

This clone was seen only once. The gene calls are TRBV6-5 and TRBJ1-5, with D unclear. The CDR3 extends over 14 amino acids. The germline gives CDR1 MNHEY, CDR2 SVGAGI. Between the trimmed V and J ends, which lost 9 bases and 6 bases, there was a span of 18 bases. CDR3 region: CASILSGPTQPQHF. In nucleotides, the CDR3 is TGTGCCAGTATCCTCAGTGGCCCCACTCAGCCCCAGCATTTT.

The gene calls are TRBV9 and TRBJ2-2; 7 positions match TRBD2. This CDR3 has 15 amino acids. Trimming at V came to 5 bases and at J to 5 bases, leaving 9 bases not matched to a gene. Germline V gene sequence: CDR1 SGDLS, CDR2 YYNGEE. The CDR3 is CASRGPGLPTGELFF. The CDR3 DNA reads TGTGCCAGCAGAGGACCGGGACTACCAACCGGGGAGCTGTTTTTT.

J is TRBJ2-1 and V is TRBV18; the D gene is possibly TRBD1 (5 bases). CDR1 KGHSH and CDR2 LQKENI come from the germline V gene. CDR3 size: 14 residues. V lost 3 bases, J lost 9 bases, and 15 bases lay in between. The DNA for the CDR3 is TGTGCCAGCTCACCGGCAGATCAGGGTAGTGAGCAGTTCTTC. Protein sequence: CASSPADQGSEQFF.

The chain has TRBV12-3 or TRBV12-4 and TRBJ1-2; 7 bases are shared with TRBD1. The trim removed 10 bases at V and 6 bases at J, leaving 8 bases unmatched. The length of the CDR3 is 12 residues. The DNA of the CDR3 is TGTGCCACCAGGACAGGCCACAATGGCTACACCTTC. Translated: CATRTGHNGYTF.

This chain connects TRBV6-9 to TRBJ2-1; the D is unclear. Germline V gives CDR1 MNHGY, CDR2 SVAAGI. Trimming removed 6 bases at V and 0 bases at J, with 15 bases between. The CDR3 has 16 residues. The CDR3 spells CASSTPTRSSYNEQFF. CDR3 DNA sequence: TGTGCCAGCAGCACCCCCACAAGAAGCTCCTACAATGAGCAGTTCTTC.

The chain links TRBV12-3 or TRBV12-4 to TRBJ2-3; D is uncertain. CDR3 size: 13 residues. Trimming cost V 9 bases and J 2 bases, with 12 bases left between them. This chain's CDR3 is CASMKTHTDTQYF. The CDR3 DNA reads as TGTGCCAGTATGAAGACACACACAGATACGCAGTATTTT.

Note on this clone: Different DNA sequences within this sample yield the same CDR3. The chain links TRBV11-2 to TRBJ2-5, with D perhaps matching TRBD2 (7 bases). The germline V gene has CDR1 SGHAT and CDR2 FQNNGV. V was clipped by 1 base and J by 4 bases, with 13 bases between them. The CDR3 is 15 residues long. CDR3 amino acids: CASSLVGGARETQYF. CDR3 coding DNA: TGTGCCAGCAGCTTAGTTGGGGGGGCGCGAGAGACCCAGTACTTC. The full variable domain, in which reference TRBV11-2 and TRBJ2-5 provide the parts outside the CDR3, is EAGVAQSPRYKIIEKRQSVAFWCNPISGHATLYWYQQILGQGPKLLIQFQNNGVVDDSQLPKDRFSAERLKGVDSTLKIQPAKLEDSAVYLCASSLVGGARETQYFGPGTRLLVL.